This T cell receptor beta chain stems from a study of OX40 agonist ivuxolimab in advanced cancers. Whole-study context: With a range of about 23 to 85, age averaged approximately 60 years, and nearly 85% were male. Therapy given before enrollment (anti-PD-1, anti-PD-L1 or anti-CTLA-4) was allowed, and 40% had some. Notes on the study in general: At 0.1-3.0 mg/kg, partial responders had clonal expansion among the lowest observed. No antigen was identified for the clonally expanded peripheral T cells.

Profiling relied on immunoSEQ multiplex PCR, and the TCRdb table lists in-frame clones only, not all of them. The sample has some 41,000 clones, about 88% seen once; the top ten hold approximately 12%. This clone has only one observation. Its target is unknown. This CDR3 contains 16 residues. The V and J ends lost 3 bases and 2 bases respectively, with 14 bases between them. Germline V gene sequence: CDR1 MGHDK, CDR2 SYGVNS. The material was CD4+ or CD8+ T cells sorted from blood, obtained in a trial of the OX40 agonist ivuxolimab. The chain joins TRBV25-1 to TRBJ2-1; D is perhaps TRBD2 (7 bases). The sequence was obtained from an adult with an advanced solid tumor such as melanoma, head and neck, liver or kidney cancer. The DNA for the CDR3 is TGTGCCAGCAGTGACACCACAGGGAGGGCCTACAATGAGCAGTTCTTC. Translating gives CASSDTTGRAYNEQFF.